This T cell receptor beta chain was documented in a study of T-cell memory formation after mild COVID-19. On the study more broadly: For the most part, TCR clusters were specific to one donor. Findings of the study overall: Nothing confirmed that second-wave clones peaking on day 37 were specific for SARS-CoV-2. Later expanders leaned CD4+, whereas day 15 to 85 contracting clones were balanced CD4/CD8.

Trimming took 5 bases from V and 9 from J; bases not matched to a gene: 0. The CDR3 consists of 12 residues. Germline V gene lookup returns CDR1 MNHNS and CDR2 SASEGT. Comments on this clonotype: Its target is unknown.

Via MiXCR, TCRdb re-called the 5' RACE reads, giving one row per CDR3 protein. The sample lists about 130,000 distinct CDR3 sequences, about 6.5% occurring once. The sequence was obtained from an adult woman who had mild COVID-19 (a few samples of this study predate the infection). Cell type and time point are not known. The chain recombines TRBV6-1 with TRBJ2-1, with 11 bases matching TRBD2. Specimen: PBMCs or a T cell subset sorted from them (not recorded which). The CDR3 is CASSLAGGEQFF. DNA for the CDR3: TGTGCCAGCAGTCTAGCGGGAGGTGAGCAGTTCTTC.